This T cell receptor beta chain appears in the sequencing data of a study of identical twins. TCRdb fed the 5' RACE reads into MiXCR, producing one record per CDR3 protein. The sample lists hundreds of thousands of distinct CDR3 sequences; around a sixth were seen once. Details on this clonotype: Antigen: not known.

This CDR3 contains 15 residues. The V gene's germline CDR1 is SEHNR and CDR2 FQNEAQ (reference sequence). V gave up 1 base and J gave up 8 bases; unmatched junction bases: 8. Study-wide points: Cord blood's abundant beta clonotypes had fewer insertions, unlike memory repertoires.

These sequences were also reported in another study, on T cells expressing NK-cell markers. That work adds: The authors sequenced eight donors, of whom seven were HCMV-seropositive and one was seronegative.

Sequenced sample: PBMCs. The TCR was taken from a woman in her late teens or twenties in good health. The J gene is TRBJ2-4, the V gene TRBV7-9; 7 nucleotides line up with TRBD2. The CDR3 spells CASSLVGSGADIQYF. CDR3 in DNA: TGTGCCAGCAGCTTAGTCGGCAGCGGGGCTGACATTCAGTACTTC.